This T cell receptor beta chain was found in a study of T cells in women clearing cervical HPV infection. Overall study results and limits: TRBV6-7 relative abundance averaged roughly 0.099% in cases and 0.15% to 0.2% in controls.

About this clone itself: Its antigen remains unknown. The CDR3 extends 3 residues past the end of the read, so its final part is completed from the germline J gene.

Dot-blot hybridization genotyped cervical HPV amplified with MY09/MY11 PCR. CDR3 length: 15 amino acids. V shed 4 bases, J shed 2 bases, and the junction held 8 bases outside the gene matches. The germline CDR1 and CDR2 sequences are SGHRS and YFSETQ. TCR beta CDR3 amplified by multiplex PCR from about 1200 ng genomic DNA. The repertoire was sequenced with immunoSEQ multiplex PCR; TCRdb's copy has only in-frame clones and lacks some. This table lists approximately 41,000 clones. The TCR originated in a woman aged 18-70 years with a cervical HPV16 infection that either progressed to CIN3+ or cleared (not recorded which). The source material was blood buffy coat. V is TRBV5-1 and J is TRBJ1-1, with 7 bases that match TRBD1. CDR3 bases read: TGCGCCAGCAGCCCGGACAGGTCCGTAAACACTGAA. This translates into CASSPDRSVNTE. The full CDR3 protein reads CASSPDRSVNTEAFF.